The clone carrying this T cell receptor beta chain was observed a few times. The sample originates from a study of T-cell reconstitution after alpha-beta-depleted transplantation in children. The TCRbeta library was prepared with unique molecular identifiers. TCRdb reanalysed the PCR reads using MiXCR and keeps one entry per CDR3 protein. The data contain about 610,000 distinct CDR3 sequences, 10% to 13% of them seen just once; the ten biggest clones take up 4% to 5%. The receptor was isolated from a human donor who donated a stem cell graft to a child with acute myeloid leukemia. This specimen was PBMCs from the stem cell graft donor, taken from the stem cell graft.

CDR3 in DNA: TGTGCCAGCAGTTTACGACTTGGGGGGGCCGATGAGCAGTTCTTC. Translated: CASSLRLGGADEQFF. This chain uses TRBV12-3 or TRBV12-4 with TRBJ2-1, with D possibly being TRBD2 (7 bases). Trimming cost V 2 bases and J 8 bases, with 16 bases left between them. This CDR3 is built from 15 residues.